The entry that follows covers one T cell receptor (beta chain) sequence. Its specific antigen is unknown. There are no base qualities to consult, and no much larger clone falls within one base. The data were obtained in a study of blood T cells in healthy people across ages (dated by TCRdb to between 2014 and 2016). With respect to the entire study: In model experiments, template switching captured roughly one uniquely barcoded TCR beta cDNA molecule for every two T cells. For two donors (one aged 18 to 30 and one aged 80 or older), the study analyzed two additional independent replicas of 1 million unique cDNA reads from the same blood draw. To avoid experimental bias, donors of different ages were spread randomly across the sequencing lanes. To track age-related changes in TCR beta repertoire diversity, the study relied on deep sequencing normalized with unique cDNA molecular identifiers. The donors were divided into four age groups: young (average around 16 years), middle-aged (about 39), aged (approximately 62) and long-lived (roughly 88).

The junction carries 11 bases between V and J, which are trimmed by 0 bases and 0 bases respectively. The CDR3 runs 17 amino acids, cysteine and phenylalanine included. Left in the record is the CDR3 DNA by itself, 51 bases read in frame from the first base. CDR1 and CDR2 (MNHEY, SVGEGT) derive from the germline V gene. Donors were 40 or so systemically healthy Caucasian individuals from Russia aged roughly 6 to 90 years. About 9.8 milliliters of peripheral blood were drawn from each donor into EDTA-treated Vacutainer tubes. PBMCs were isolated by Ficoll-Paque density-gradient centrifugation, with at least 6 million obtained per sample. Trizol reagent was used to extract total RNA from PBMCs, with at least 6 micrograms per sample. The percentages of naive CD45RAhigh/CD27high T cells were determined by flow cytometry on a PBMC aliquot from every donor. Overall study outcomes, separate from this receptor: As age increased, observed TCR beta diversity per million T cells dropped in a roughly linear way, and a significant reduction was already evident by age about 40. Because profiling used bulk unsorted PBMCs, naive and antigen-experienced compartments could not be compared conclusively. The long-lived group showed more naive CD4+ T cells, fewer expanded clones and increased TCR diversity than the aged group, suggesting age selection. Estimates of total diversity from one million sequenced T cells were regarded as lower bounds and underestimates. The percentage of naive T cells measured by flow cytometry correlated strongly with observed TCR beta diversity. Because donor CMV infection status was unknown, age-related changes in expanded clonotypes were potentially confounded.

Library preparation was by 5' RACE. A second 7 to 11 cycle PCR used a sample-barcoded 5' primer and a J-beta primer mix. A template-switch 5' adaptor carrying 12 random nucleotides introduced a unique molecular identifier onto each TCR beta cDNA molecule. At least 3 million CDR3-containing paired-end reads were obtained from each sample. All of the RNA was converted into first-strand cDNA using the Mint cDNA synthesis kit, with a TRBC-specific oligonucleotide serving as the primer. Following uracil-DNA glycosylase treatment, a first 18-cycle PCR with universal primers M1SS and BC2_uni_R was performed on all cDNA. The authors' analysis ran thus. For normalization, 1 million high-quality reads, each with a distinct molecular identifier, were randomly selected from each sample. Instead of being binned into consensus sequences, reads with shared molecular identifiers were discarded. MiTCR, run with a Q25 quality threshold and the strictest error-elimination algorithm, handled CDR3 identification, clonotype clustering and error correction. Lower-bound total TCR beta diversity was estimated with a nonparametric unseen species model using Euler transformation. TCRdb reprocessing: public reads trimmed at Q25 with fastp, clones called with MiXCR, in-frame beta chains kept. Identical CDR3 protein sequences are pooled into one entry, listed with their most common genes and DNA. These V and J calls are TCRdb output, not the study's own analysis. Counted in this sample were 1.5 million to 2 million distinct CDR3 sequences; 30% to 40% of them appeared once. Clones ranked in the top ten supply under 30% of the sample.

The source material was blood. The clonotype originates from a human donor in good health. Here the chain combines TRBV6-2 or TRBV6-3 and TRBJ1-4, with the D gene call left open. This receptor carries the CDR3 CASSYSPDFATNEKLFF. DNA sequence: TGTGCCAGCAGTTACTCGCCAGACTTTGCAACTAATGAAAAACTGTTTTTT.